The 11 T cell receptor beta chains reported below all come from one sample, sequenced in a study of T cells in Graves' hyperthyroidism and ophthalmopathy. Using RNA transcripts as the source, TCR beta CDR3 regions were amplified. In the first-round RT-PCR of the TCR CDR3, the HTBI primer set was used. MiXCR was run by TCRdb on the multiplex PCR reads, yielding one entry per CDR3 protein. The profile shows about 610,000 distinct CDR3 sequences, roughly 14% of them singletons. Source material: blood. These receptors all come from a woman in her forties with Graves' ophthalmopathy.

Many counts were recorded for this clonotype. DNA of the CDR3: TGTGCCAGCAGTTCCCGGGCGGGGTCGACGTACTATGGCTACACCTTC. Its protein product is CASSSRAGSTYYGYTF. This chain uses TRBV27 with TRBJ1-2; the D is unclear. The germline gives CDR1 MNHEY, CDR2 SMNVEV (reference sequence). The V gene lost 4 bases and the J gene lost 3 bases, with 18 bases spanning the gap. CDR3 length equals 16 residues.

This clonotype has at least ten counts. The V call is TRBV28, the J call TRBJ1-2, with D maybe TRBD1 (5 bases). This CDR3 has 13 residues. The V gene's germline CDR1 is MDHEN and CDR2 SYDVKM. V lost 7 bases, J lost 1 base, and 10 bases lay in between. CDR3 protein: CASTGGFNYGYTF. The CDR3 DNA sequence: TGTGCCAGCACCGGGGGATTTAACTATGGCTACACCTTC.

This clonotype was counted many times. The chain uses TRBV7-2 and TRBJ2-7; TRBD1 aligns across 8 bases. With V trimmed by 2 bases and J by 4 bases, 4 bases remained unmatched. Germline CDR1 reads SGHTA; CDR2 reads FQGNSA. This CDR3 has 14 residues. CDR3 loop: CASSLWTGSYEQYF. Here the CDR3 DNA reads TGTGCCAGCAGCTTATGGACAGGGTCTTACGAGCAGTACTTC.

This clonotype came up many times. V usage is TRBV28 and J usage is TRBJ1-2, with 8 bases lining up with TRBD1. V shed 6 bases, J shed 3 bases, and the junction held 9 bases outside the gene matches. The CDR3 loop spans 15 amino acids. The V gene's germline CDR1 is MDHEN and CDR2 SYDVKM. The CDR3 nucleotides read TGTGCCAGCAGATTCTCAGGGGGCGAGGACTATGGCTACACCTTC. It codes for CASRFSGGEDYGYTF.

This clonotype came up many times. The gene calls are TRBV29-1 and TRBJ2-5, with TRBD2 identical over 16 bases. Germline lookup yields CDR1 SQVTM and CDR2 ANQGSEA. There are 16 residues in the CDR3. V trimming: 6 bases; J trimming: 4 bases; junction bases outside the gene matches: 8. The CDR3 DNA reads as TGCAGCGTCGTCCCGGGACTAGCGGGAGGGGGAGAGACCCAGTACTTC. Protein: CSVVPGLAGGGETQYF.

This chain joins TRBV3-1 and TRBJ2-7, with TRBD1 matching over 12 bases. Germline V gene lookup returns CDR1 LGHDT and CDR2 YNNKEL (reference sequence). There are 16 residues in the CDR3. J gave up 4 bases and V 4 bases, and 8 bases lay outside the gene matches. The CDR3 here is CASSPTGTGGKYEQYF. For the CDR3, the DNA is TGTGCCAGCAGCCCCACCGGGACAGGGGGCAAATACGAGCAGTACTTC.

This clonotype was recorded at least ten times. The chain links TRBV20-1 to TRBJ1-3, with no clear D. The germline CDR1 and CDR2 sequences are DFQATT and SNEGSKA (reference sequence). V dropped 0 bases and J dropped 0 bases, with 15 bases sitting between them. The CDR3 runs to 17 residues. CDR3 amino acids: CSARDVHGRGSGNTIYF. CDR3 bases: TGCAGTGCTAGAGACGTTCATGGCAGAGGCTCTGGAAACACCATATATTTT.

The chain links TRBV20-1 to TRBJ2-5; D could derive from TRBD1 or TRBD2 (5 bases each). Trimming left V 2 bases short and J 5 bases short, with 12 bases between. The CDR3 runs to 13 residues. Germline CDR1 is DFQATT and CDR2 is SNEGSKA (reference sequence). The DNA for the CDR3 is TGCAGTGCTAGAAGGGACCTTGGGGAGACCCAGTACTTC. The encoded protein is CSARRDLGETQYF.

The chain employs TRBV29-1 and TRBJ2-2; no definite D call. The CDR3 is made up of 14 amino acids. The germline V gene has CDR1 SQVTM and CDR2 ANQGSEA. Trimming stripped 3 bases from V and 0 bases from J, with 8 bases between. The CDR3 region has the DNA TGCAGCGTTGAGCGGACGGCGAACACCGGGGAGCTGTTTTTT. Protein product: CSVERTANTGELFF.

At least ten counts were recorded for this clonotype. The chain joins TRBV20-1 to TRBJ2-4; 8 bases are shared with TRBD1. Germline V gene data show CDR1 as DFQATT and CDR2 as SNEGSKA (reference sequence). This CDR3 has 14 amino acids. J was trimmed by 5 bases and V by 5 bases; bases with no gene match: 8. This CDR3 reads CSAQTRQGQNIQYF. CDR3 DNA sequence: TGCAGTGCTCAAACTCGACAGGGGCAAAACATTCAGTACTTC.

The V gene is TRBV15, the J gene TRBJ1-1; no clear D. The CDR3 is 11 amino acids. Trimming pared 1 base from V and 7 bases from J, leaving 4 bases between. The germline V gene encodes CDR1 LNHNV and CDR2 YYDKDF (reference sequence). The CDR3 spells CATSRGVEAFF. CDR3 sequence (DNA): TGTGCCACCAGCAGAGGGGTTGAAGCTTTCTTT.